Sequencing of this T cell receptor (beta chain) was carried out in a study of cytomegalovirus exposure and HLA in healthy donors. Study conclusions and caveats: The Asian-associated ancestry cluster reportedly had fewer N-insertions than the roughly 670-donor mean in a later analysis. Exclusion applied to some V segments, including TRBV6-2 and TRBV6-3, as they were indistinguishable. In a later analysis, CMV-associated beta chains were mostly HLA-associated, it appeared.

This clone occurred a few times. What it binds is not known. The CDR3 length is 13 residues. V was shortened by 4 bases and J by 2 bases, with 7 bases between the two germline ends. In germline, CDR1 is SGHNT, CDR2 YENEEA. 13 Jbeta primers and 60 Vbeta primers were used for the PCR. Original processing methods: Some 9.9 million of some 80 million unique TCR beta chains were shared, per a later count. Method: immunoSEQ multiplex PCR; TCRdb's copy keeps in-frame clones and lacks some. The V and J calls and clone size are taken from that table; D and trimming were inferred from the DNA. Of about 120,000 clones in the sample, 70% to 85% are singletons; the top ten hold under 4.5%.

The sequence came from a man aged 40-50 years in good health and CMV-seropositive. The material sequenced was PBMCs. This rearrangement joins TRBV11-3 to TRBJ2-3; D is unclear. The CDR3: CASSSRDTDTQYF. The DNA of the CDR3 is TGTGCCAGCAGCTCCCGAGACACAGATACGCAGTATTTT.